A single sample gave rise to the 25 T cell receptor beta chains below, sequenced in a study of blood T cell repertoires in COVID-19. This table comes from immunoSEQ multiplex PCR, and its TCRdb copy is limited to in-frame clones, with some not included. The sample has about 200,000 clones, about nine tenths seen once. The material sequenced was peripheral blood. These receptors all stem from a man aged 55 to 70 who had recovered from COVID-19.

The V call is TRBV24-1, the J call TRBJ2-7; TRBD1 matches at 9 bases. Germline CDR1 and CDR2: KGHDR and SFDVKD. Trimming removed 3 bases from V and 5 bases from J; junction bases left unmatched: 10. CDR3 length: 16 residues. The CDR3 DNA reads as TGTGCCACCAGTGATCTTTCCGGGACAGGGAAAAACGAGCAGTACTTC. This translates into CATSDLSGTGKNEQYF.

The chain has TRBV19 and TRBJ2-1; 8 nucleotides align to TRBD2. The CDR3 sequence is 16 residues long. Germline CDR1 and CDR2: LNHDA and SQIVND (reference sequence). Trimming took 1 base from V and 3 from J; bases not matched to a gene: 5. The DNA for the CDR3 is TGTGCCAGTAGTATAGCATCGCGGGGGGTCTACAATGAGCAGTTCTTC. It specifies CASSIASRGVYNEQFF.

The chain links TRBV5-1 to TRBJ1-1; TRBD1 matches at 10 bases. The ends lost 6 bases at V and 7 bases at J; junction bases unmatched: 12. The CDR3 totals 15 residues. Looked up from germline, CDR1 is SGHRS and CDR2 is YFSETQ. CDR3 sequence reads: CASTYGGTGVIEAFF. CDR3 in DNA: TGCGCCAGCACCTATGGCGGGACAGGGGTAATTGAAGCTTTCTTT.

This clone occurred a few times. The chain uses TRBV5-1 and TRBJ1-5, with D possibly TRBD1 on 5 matching bases. Germline V gene lookup returns CDR1 SGHRS and CDR2 YFSETQ. This CDR3 is 14 amino acids long. V was clipped by 5 bases and J by 6 bases, with 15 bases between them. The CDR3 bases are TGCGCCAGCAGTCCCGAGGGAGGGGCTCAGCCCCAGCATTTT. It yields the protein CASSPEGGAQPQHF.

This clone was observed a handful of times. The identical CDR3 is also encoded by other nucleotide sequences in the sample. This chain joins TRBV19 and TRBJ1-4, with D unclear. The germline V gene encodes CDR1 LNHDA and CDR2 SQIVND (reference sequence). This CDR3 spans 14 amino acids. With 6 bases removed from V and 0 bases from J, the gap between germline ends came to 8 bases. The CDR3 spells CASRYRATNEKLFF. The CDR3 DNA is TGTGCCAGTAGGTACCGGGCAACTAATGAAAAACTGTTTTTT.

The chain employs TRBV11-3 and TRBJ2-2; tentative D call: TRBD2 (6 bases). The V end was cut by 4 bases, the J end by 3 bases, with 12 bases between. Germline V lookup: CDR1 SGHNT, CDR2 YENEEA. The CDR3 covers 15 residues. The CDR3 reads CASSSGGVHTGELFF. CDR3 nucleotide sequence: TGTGCCAGCAGCTCAGGCGGGGTCCACACCGGGGAGCTGTTTTTT. Using reference TRBV11-3 and TRBJ2-2 for the parts outside the CDR3, the full variable domain is EAGVVQSPRYKIIEKKQPVAFWCNPISGHNTLYWYLQNLGQGPELLIRYENEEAVDDSQLPKDRFSAERLKGVDSTLKIQPAELGDSAVYLCASSSGGVHTGELFFGEGSRLTVL.

V is TRBV27 and J is TRBJ2-5; possibly TRBD2 for D (6 bases). Trimming took 3 bases from V and 4 from J, leaving 12 bases between them. Germline CDR1 reads MNHEY; CDR2 reads SMNVEV (reference sequence). CDR3 length: 14 amino acids. In nucleotides, the CDR3 is TGTGCCAGCAGTTTCCGGGGGTTCCCAGAGACCCAGTACTTC. Translating it yields CASSFRGFPETQYF.

V usage is TRBV3-1 (or the pseudogene TRBV3-2) and J usage is TRBJ2-3; 15 bases agree with TRBD2. Per germline, CDR1 LGHDT and CDR2 YNNKEL (reference sequence). The CDR3 contains 16 residues. The V gene end was trimmed by 6 bases and the J gene end by 12 bases; junction bases not matched to a gene: 13. DNA of the CDR3: TGTGCCAGCAGTCAGGTTCCGGGACTAGCGGGGGGTCACCAGTATTTT. Translation: CASSQVPGLAGGHQYF.

The chain has TRBV24-1 and TRBJ2-7; 9 nucleotides line up with TRBD1. The trim removed 4 bases at V and 4 bases at J, leaving 7 bases unmatched. CDR1 is KGHDR, CDR2 SFDVKD, per germline. The CDR3 extends over 15 amino acids. The CDR3 coding sequence is TGTGCCACCAGTGACTCGGGACAGGGAATTTACGAGCAGTACTTC. This codes for CATSDSGQGIYEQYF.

The chain links TRBV19 to TRBJ2-5, with 9 bases that match TRBD2. The length of the CDR3 is 15 residues. Germline values: CDR1 LNHDA, CDR2 SQIVND (reference sequence). The J segment lost 0 bases and the V segment lost 5 bases, leaving 4 bases of the junction unmatched. The CDR3 here is CASSPRTSDQETQYF. As DNA, the CDR3 is TGTGCCAGTAGTCCCCGGACTAGCGACCAAGAGACCCAGTACTTC.

This clone was recorded only once. V gene TRBV10-2 combines with J gene TRBJ2-1, with 13 bases fitting TRBD2. This CDR3 comprises 16 residues. The V and J ends lost 8 bases and 6 bases, in that order; junction bases with no gene match: 10. Germline V CDR1 and CDR2: WSHSY, SAAADI. The CDR3 DNA reads TGCGCCAGCGCTAGGGTAACTAGCGGGGGGGCCAATGAGCAGTTCTTC. Translation gives CASARVTSGGANEQFF.

The chain is built from TRBV25-1 and TRBJ2-7, with D possibly TRBD2 on 6 matching bases. V was trimmed by 6 bases and J by 2 bases, leaving 11 bases between them. The V gene's germline CDR1 is MGHDK and CDR2 SYGVNS. The CDR3 is 13 amino acids. CDR3: CASRMPGAYEQYF. As DNA, the CDR3 is TGTGCCAGCAGAATGCCGGGGGCCTACGAGCAGTACTTC.

The J gene is TRBJ1-2, the V gene TRBV6-1; tentatively, D is TRBD1 (6 bases). CDR1 and CDR2 from the germline V gene are MNHNS and SASEGT. The CDR3 contains 12 residues. The V and J ends lost 5 bases and 8 bases respectively, with 12 bases between them. The CDR3 sequence: CASSYKGDGYTF. CDR3 sequence (DNA): TGTGCCAGCAGTTATAAGGGGGACGGCTACACCTTC.

V is TRBV7-8 and J is TRBJ2-7, with TRBD2 matching 7 bases. V dropped 0 bases and J dropped 0; count of bases not matched to a gene: 2. Per the germline V gene, CDR1 is SGHVS and CDR2 is FQNEAQ. The CDR3 sequence is 15 residues long. This chain's CDR3 is CASSLAGGSSYEQYF. In DNA form, the CDR3 reads TGTGCCAGCAGCTTAGCCGGGGGGAGCTCCTACGAGCAGTACTTC.

This chain joins TRBV19 and TRBJ1-2, with 9 bases lining up with TRBD1. This CDR3 has 16 residues. Germline assignment: CDR1 LNHDA and CDR2 SQIVND (reference sequence). Trimming took 5 bases from V and 2 from J; bases not matched to a gene: 9. DNA of the CDR3: TGTGCCAGTAGTCCCCCCGGACAGGGGATAAACTATGGCTACACCTTC. It encodes CASSPPGQGINYGYTF.

The CDR3 protein is CASSSTGGHPTQYF. CDR3 DNA sequence: TGTGCCAGCAGCTCCACAGGGGGCCACCCCACGCAGTATTTT. The V gene is TRBV7-3, the J gene TRBJ2-3; TRBD1 matches 9 bases. The length of the CDR3 is 14 residues. Germline loops: CDR1 SGHTA, CDR2 FQGTGA. The ends lost 4 bases at V and 9 bases at J; junction bases unmatched: 8.

This clone is a singleton in its sample. J is TRBJ1-6 and V is TRBV27; 7 nucleotides line up with TRBD1. V was clipped by 3 bases and J by 6 bases; unmatched bases: 8. The CDR3 runs to 16 residues. CDR1 and CDR2 (germline): MNHEY, SMNVEV (reference sequence). CDR3 nucleotides: TGTGCCAGCAGTTTTTTGAGTAGGGGGCCTAATTCACCCCTCCACTTT. Its translation is CASSFLSRGPNSPLHF.

The chain recombines TRBV29-1 with TRBJ1-2; 9 bases line up with TRBD1. Unmatched junction bases numbered 10, after V lost 5 bases and J lost 6 bases. Germline CDR1 SQVTM, CDR2 ANQGSEA. The CDR3 is made up of 14 amino acids. CDR3 nucleotides: TGCAGCGTTTTGAGGGAACAGGGGGCGGATGGCTACACCTTC. It yields the protein CSVLREQGADGYTF. The full variable domain, with the rest looked up from reference TRBV29-1 and TRBJ1-2, is SAVISQKPSRDICQRGTSLTIQCQVDSQVTMMFWYRQQPGQSLTLIATANQGSEATYESGFVIDKFPISRPNLTFSTLTVSNMSPEDSSIYLCSVLREQGADGYTFGSGTRLTVV.

The genes are TRBV5-4 and TRBJ2-1; the match to TRBD1 covers 11 bases. V dropped 0 bases and J dropped 7; count of bases not matched to a gene: 3. Germline values: CDR1 SGHNT, CDR2 YYREEE (reference sequence). There are 15 residues in the CDR3. Here the CDR3 DNA reads TGTGCCAGCAGCTTGGGCGGGACAGGGGGGAATGAGCAGTTCTTC. This encodes CASSLGGTGGNEQFF.

J is TRBJ2-7 and V is TRBV7-3, with a tentative D call TRBD1 (6 bases). The CDR3 covers 13 residues. Trimming left V 5 bases short and J 0 bases short, with 8 bases between. The germline CDR1 and CDR2 sequences are SGHTA and FQGTGA. The CDR3 coding sequence is TGTGCCAGCAGCCCGGACAGCTCCTACGAGCAGTACTTC. Its translation is CASSPDSSYEQYF.

The gene calls are TRBV5-1 and TRBJ2-1; the D is unclear. V lost 1 base to trimming and J lost 2 bases, with 10 bases between them. The CDR3 loop spans 15 amino acids. Looked up from germline, CDR1 is SGHRS and CDR2 is YFSETQ. The CDR3 DNA reads TGCGCCAGCAGCTTGTCCGCAGAAACCTACAATGAGCAGTTCTTC. Its protein is CASSLSAETYNEQFF. The variable domain in full, completed from reference TRBV5-1 and TRBJ2-1, reads KAGVTQTPRYLIKTRGQQVTLSCSPISGHRSVSWYQQTPGQGLQFLFEYFSETQRNKGNFPGRFSGRQFSNSRSEMNVSTLELGDSALYLCASSLSAETYNEQFFGPGTRLTVL.

The table lists this clone with a count of one. This chain joins TRBV28 and TRBJ1-4; D remains ambiguous. Germline V gene sequence: CDR1 MDHEN, CDR2 SYDVKM. The V gene lost 4 bases and the J gene lost 0 bases, with 12 bases spanning the gap. This CDR3 is 16 amino acids long. The CDR3 DNA reads as TGTGCCAGCAGTTCCCCCTCGAGTACAACTAATGAAAAACTGTTTTTT. Residues: CASSSPSSTTNEKLFF.

J is TRBJ1-3 and V is TRBV2, with D perhaps TRBD1 (6 bases). Germline assignment: CDR1 SNHLY and CDR2 FYNNEI. Trimming left V 4 bases short and J 0 bases short, with 10 bases between. This CDR3 contains 15 residues. The CDR3 DNA is TGTGCCAGCAGTGTGCAGGGACACTCTGGAAACACCATATATTTT. Translated, it gives CASSVQGHSGNTIYF.

J is TRBJ1-1 and V is TRBV6-1; possible D gene TRBD1, 6 bases. V lost 1 base, J lost 5 bases, and 11 bases lay in between. CDR1 MNHNS and CDR2 SASEGT come from the germline V gene. This CDR3 contains 14 residues. The CDR3 sequence is CASSEVGAGTEAFF. In DNA form, the CDR3 reads TGTGCCAGCAGTGAAGTGGGGGCTGGTACTGAAGCTTTCTTT.

The chain combines TRBV5-5 with TRBJ2-5, with 7 bases matching TRBD1. The V and J ends lost 6 bases and 1 base, in that order; junction bases with no gene match: 12. CDR1 SGHKS and CDR2 YYEKEE come from the germline V gene (reference sequence). This CDR3 contains 16 residues. DNA for the CDR3: TGTGCCAGCATGGCGCTGACAGGGCTGGCCCAAGAGACCCAGTACTTC. Translating it yields CASMALTGLAQETQYF.